A single sample is the source of the 13 T cell receptor beta chains below, sequenced in a study of identical twins. TCRdb analysed the 5' RACE reads with MiXCR anew, one entry per CDR3 protein. Of approximately 680,000 distinct CDR3 sequences listed, around 7.4% were seen once; the top ten hold around 1.6%. A further study also used this sample, focusing on yellow fever vaccine responses in identical twins.

The material sequenced was PBMCs. The receptor set was obtained from a young woman in good health.

This clonotype was detected many times. The chain carries TRBV5-1 and TRBJ1-1; D unclear. Trimming shortened V by 2 bases and J by 1 base, and 6 bases separated the two germline ends. CDR1 is SGHRS, CDR2 YFSETQ, per germline. The CDR3 extends over 13 amino acids. The CDR3 region has the DNA TGCGCCAGCAGCTTCGATAAGAACACTGAAGCTTTCTTT. Protein: CASSFDKNTEAFF.

Only a few counts were recorded for this clonotype. This chain connects TRBV15 to TRBJ1-2; 9 nucleotides align to TRBD1. The V gene's germline CDR1 is LNHNV and CDR2 YYDKDF (reference sequence). With 5 bases clipped from V and 8 bases from J, the junction kept 9 bases outside the gene matches. This CDR3 has 14 amino acids. The CDR3 DNA follows: TGTGCCACCAGCGGGACAGGGTTCGGTGCGGGCTACACCTTC. Translated: CATSGTGFGAGYTF.

The chain carries TRBV4-1 and TRBJ1-1, with D possibly TRBD1 on 5 matching bases. V shed 0 bases and J shed 3 bases, with 8 bases lying between them. The CDR3 consists of 14 residues. Germline values: CDR1 MGHRA, CDR2 YSYEKL. The CDR3 is CASSQERGYTEAFF. The CDR3 nucleotides are TGCGCCAGCAGCCAAGAAAGGGGTTACACTGAAGCTTTCTTT.

The sample holds many counts of this clonotype. The V call is TRBV4-1, the J call TRBJ2-5, with 10 nucleotides matching TRBD1. With 0 bases clipped from V and 5 bases from J, the junction kept 9 bases outside the gene matches. The CDR3 has 17 amino acids. Germline loops: CDR1 MGHRA, CDR2 YSYEKL. Here the CDR3 reads CASSQDRDRGSWETQYF. The CDR3, as DNA: TGCGCCAGCAGCCAAGACCGGGACAGGGGAAGTTGGGAGACCCAGTACTTC.

The table lists this clonotype with a few counts. The chain is built from TRBV20-1 and TRBJ2-1, with a tentative D call TRBD2 (6 bases). Germline V gives CDR1 DFQATT, CDR2 SNEGSKA (reference sequence). Trimming cost V 0 bases and J 7 bases, with 16 bases left between them. The CDR3 sequence is 15 residues long. CDR3 nucleotides: TGCAGTGCTAGAGATGCGGGGAGCCCTTGGAATGAGCAGTTCTTC. Residues: CSARDAGSPWNEQFF.

There are a few counts of this clonotype. V and J are TRBV6-5 and TRBJ1-1; 7 positions match TRBD1. With V trimmed by 2 bases and J by 9 bases, 3 bases remained unmatched. The CDR3 consists of 12 residues. Germline CDR1 MNHEY, CDR2 SVGAGI. The CDR3 coding sequence is TGTGCCAGCAGTTACGGGACAGAAAAAGCTTTCTTT. It is translated as CASSYGTEKAFF.

This clonotype appeared many times. The chain has TRBV3-1 and TRBJ2-4, with D possibly matching TRBD2 (6 bases). Germline V gene data show CDR1 as LGHDT and CDR2 as YNNKEL (reference sequence). This CDR3 has 14 amino acids. V was clipped by 2 bases and J by 8 bases, with 13 bases between them. For the CDR3, the DNA is TGTGCCAGCAGCCAACCAGGGACTCTCCACATTCAGTACTTC. It encodes CASSQPGTLHIQYF.

The chain has TRBV12-3 or TRBV12-4 and TRBJ2-2, with no clear D. Trimming removed 6 bases at V and 4 bases at J, with 9 bases between. The CDR3 contains 13 residues. CDR3: CASSSISTGELFF. The CDR3 DNA is TGTGCCAGCAGCTCAATTAGCACCGGGGAGCTGTTTTTT.

This clonotype was recorded many times. J is TRBJ2-2 and V is TRBV12-3 or TRBV12-4; possible D gene TRBD1, 6 bases. V was trimmed by 6 bases and J by 0 bases, leaving 11 bases between them. The CDR3 has 15 residues. The CDR3 region is CASRTGQSNTGELFF. The CDR3 DNA sequence: TGTGCCAGCAGGACCGGACAGTCGAACACCGGGGAGCTGTTTTTT.

The rearrangement joins TRBV14 to TRBJ2-1; 9 nucleotides agree with TRBD2. Germline CDR1 is SGHDN and CDR2 is FVKESK. CDR3 length equals 11 residues. V lost 5 bases, J lost 15 bases, and 5 bases stayed unmatched. Written as DNA, the CDR3 is TGTGCCAGCAGCGTCGGACTAGCGCCGTTCTTC. It specifies CASSVGLAPFF.

This clonotype has a count of ten or more. The V call is TRBV4-2, the J call TRBJ1-4, with D possibly being TRBD1 (5 bases). The germline CDR1 and CDR2 sequences are LGHNA and YNFKEQ. The CDR3 length is 15 residues. Trimming took off 2 bases at V and 6 bases at J, with 13 bases between the two ends. The CDR3 DNA reads TGTGCCAGCAGCCAACCGGGACTTCAGGATGAAAAACTGTTTTTT. Translating it yields CASSQPGLQDEKLFF.

This clonotype has at least ten counts. The chain is built from TRBV2 and TRBJ2-1; D may be TRBD1 (6 bases). The V end was cut by 4 bases, the J end by 0 bases, with 10 bases between. The germline CDR1 and CDR2 sequences are SNHLY and FYNNEI. This CDR3 is built from 15 residues. The CDR3 spells CASSVEQGSYNEQFF. DNA of the CDR3: TGTGCCAGCAGTGTTGAACAGGGCTCCTACAATGAGCAGTTCTTC.

The chain is built from TRBV6-4 and TRBJ2-1, with 7 bases lining up with TRBD2. CDR3 size: 13 residues. CDR1 MRHNA and CDR2 SNTAGT come from the germline V gene. Trimming cost V 8 bases and J 5 bases; bases outside gene matches: 6. The CDR3 protein is CASGREDNNEQFF. Written as DNA, the CDR3 is TGTGCCAGCGGGAGGGAAGACAACAATGAGCAGTTCTTC.